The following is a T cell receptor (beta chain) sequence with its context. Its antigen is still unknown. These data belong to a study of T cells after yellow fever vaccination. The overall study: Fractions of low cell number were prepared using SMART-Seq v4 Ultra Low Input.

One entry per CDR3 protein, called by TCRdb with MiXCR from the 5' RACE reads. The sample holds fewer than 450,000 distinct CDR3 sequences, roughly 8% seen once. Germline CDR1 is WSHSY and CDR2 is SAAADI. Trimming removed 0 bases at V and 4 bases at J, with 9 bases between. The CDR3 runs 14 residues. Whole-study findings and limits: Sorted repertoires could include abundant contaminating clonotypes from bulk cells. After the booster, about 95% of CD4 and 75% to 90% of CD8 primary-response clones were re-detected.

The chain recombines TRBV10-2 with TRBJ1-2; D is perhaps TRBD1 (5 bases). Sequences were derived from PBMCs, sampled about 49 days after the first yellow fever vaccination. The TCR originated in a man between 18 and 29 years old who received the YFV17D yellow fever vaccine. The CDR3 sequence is CASSESVGLYGYTF. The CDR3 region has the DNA TGCGCCAGCAGTGAGTCCGTGGGACTCTATGGCTACACCTTC.